This TCR beta chain originates from a study of shared clonotypes between healthy human individuals. Several immunoSEQ 96-well plates shared each subset's DNA, each plate a replicate. The DNA input per sorted-subset replicate PCR was 150 to 200 ng, corresponding to some 30,000 T cell genomes. Generated by immunoSEQ multiplex PCR, the TCRdb table keeps only in-frame clones and is missing some. Of under 2.5 million clones in the sample, roughly 90% were seen once. Details on this clone: The antigen is undetermined.

V lost 0 bases and J 1 base, leaving 11 bases between the germline ends. CDR1 SGDLS and CDR2 YYNGEE come from the germline V gene. CDR3 size: 15 residues. Study-level points and caveats: Few donors limited the genetic and exposure-history diversity represented.

Each donor was a Caucasian adult residing in Nashville, Tennessee. Material: naive CD4+ T cells from PBMCs. Indicated subset: CD45RA+ positively selected. V usage is TRBV9 and J usage is TRBJ2-7; D is perhaps TRBD1 or TRBD2 (5 bases each). The TCR was taken from a man younger than 35 in good health. Some clones in this sample may be carry-over from other donors' samples. CDR3 residues: CASSVGGTASYEQYF. Here the CDR3 DNA reads TGTGCCAGCAGCGTAGGTGGGACGGCGTCCTACGAGCAGTACTTC.